The source of this T cell receptor (beta chain) is a study of OX40 agonist ivuxolimab in advanced cancers. This CDR3 region has 13 residues. Germline V gene data show CDR1 as ENHRY and CDR2 as SYGVKD. V dropped 6 bases and J dropped 4; count of bases not matched to a gene: 6. This table comes from immunoSEQ multiplex PCR, and its TCRdb copy is limited to in-frame clones, with some not included. The table has around 70,000 clones, 82% seen once. The chain couples TRBV10-3 to TRBJ2-7, with TRBD1 matching 7 bases. This sample comprised CD4+ or CD8+ T cells sorted from blood, obtained in a trial of the OX40 agonist ivuxolimab. The receptor was derived from an adult with an advanced solid tumor such as melanoma, head and neck, liver or kidney cancer. The CDR3 DNA is TGTGCCATCAGGGGACAGCAAATTTACGAGCAGTACTTC. This translates into CAIRGQQIYEQYF.